One and the same sample provided the 22 T cell receptor beta chains below, sequenced in a study of vaccination and CD4 T cells after COVID-19. Their specific antigens are unknown. The time point is: late sampling 161 to 241 days after vaccination in a few convalescent patients. Treatment meaning: roughly 11-day PBMC culture with coronavirus spike peptide pools or control peptides (ViraFEST assay). Sequenced with the Oncomine TCR Beta short-read assay was DNA taken from cultured CD4+ T cells. TCRdb reprocessed the PCR reads with MiXCR, giving one entry per CDR3 protein. The table has around 30,000 distinct CDR3 sequences, about 35% seen once; the top ten hold about 3.2%. The starting material was CD4+ T cells from blood, cultured in vitro, obtained about 7 months after SARS-CoV-2 vaccination. The receptor source for this set is a human donor who had recovered from COVID-19.

This clonotype is labeled medium-sized. The chain is built from TRBV15 and TRBJ1-5; a weak D match, TRBD1 (6 bases). Germline-derived CDR1 and CDR2 are LNHNV and YYDKDF (reference sequence). This CDR3 is built from 17 residues. V was cut by 2 bases and J by 4 bases, with 18 bases left in between. CDR3 DNA: TGTGCCACCAGCAGAAGGTGGTTGGACAGCCTTAATCAGCCCCAGCATTTT. Amino acids: CATSRRWLDSLNQPQHF.

The rearrangement joins TRBV27 to TRBJ2-7, with 12 bases matching TRBD2. Germline-derived CDR1 and CDR2 are MNHEY and SMNVEV (reference sequence). The trim removed 6 bases at V and 6 bases at J, leaving 9 bases unmatched. This CDR3 spans 15 amino acids. The CDR3 region has the DNA TGTGCCAGCAGAACTCGACTAGCGGGAGTTTTCGAGCAGTACTTC. Protein product: CASRTRLAGVFEQYF.

The chain is built from TRBV5-1 and TRBJ1-2, with 8 nucleotides matching TRBD1. This CDR3 region has 13 residues. From germline, CDR1 is SGHRS and CDR2 YFSETQ. Trimming at V came to 4 bases and at J to 6 bases, leaving 5 bases not matched to a gene. The CDR3 loop reads CASSRQGWNGYTF. CDR3 sequence (DNA): TGCGCCAGCAGCCGACAGGGGTGGAATGGCTACACCTTC.

The DNA of the CDR3 is TGTGCCAGCAGCTTAGGAACGGGCGGGAGGACCTACCGCTTCACAGATACGCAGTATTTT. Translated: CASSLGTGGRTYRFTDTQYF. The chain recombines TRBV7-6 with TRBJ2-3, with 8 bases that match TRBD2. The CDR3 runs to 20 residues. V gave up 1 base and J gave up 2 bases; unmatched junction bases: 17. Germline assignment: CDR1 SGHVS and CDR2 FNYEAQ.

The rearrangement uses TRBV6-2 or TRBV6-3 and TRBJ2-3, with D uncertain. V shed 5 bases and J shed 4 bases, with 16 bases lying between them. There are 15 residues in the CDR3. Germline V gene sequence: CDR1 MNHEY, CDR2 SVGEGT. CDR3 region: CASSRREERADTQYF. CDR3 DNA: TGTGCCAGCAGTAGGAGAGAAGAACGCGCAGATACGCAGTATTTT.

V and J are TRBV19 and TRBJ2-2; TRBD1 is a possible D gene (6 bases). CDR3 size: 17 residues. The germline V gene has CDR1 LNHDA and CDR2 SQIVND (reference sequence). V shed 5 bases and J shed 0 bases, with 16 bases lying between them. The CDR3 sequence is CASSGPRQAANTGELFF. The CDR3 nucleotides read TGTGCCAGTAGTGGCCCCAGACAGGCCGCGAACACCGGGGAGCTGTTTTTT.

Only a few counts were recorded for this clonotype. The chain couples TRBV15 to TRBJ2-7, with TRBD2 matching over 8 bases. The CDR3 is 15 residues long. The germline gives CDR1 LNHNV, CDR2 YYDKDF (reference sequence). After removal of 0 bases from V and 5 bases from J, the junction contained 6 bases not matched to a gene. CDR3 region: CATSRDGLAYDEQYF. Here the CDR3 DNA reads TGTGCCACCAGCAGAGATGGACTAGCTTACGACGAGCAGTACTTC.

This chain links TRBV20-1 with TRBJ1-1; 7 nucleotides line up with TRBD1. Per germline, CDR1 DFQATT and CDR2 SNEGSKA (reference sequence). The CDR3 extends over 13 amino acids. J lost 5 bases, V lost 5 bases, and 8 bases had no gene match. The CDR3 nucleotides are TGCAGTGCTCGACCGGACAGGATAACTGAAGCTTTCTTT. Translation: CSARPDRITEAFF.

This clonotype turned up a few times. The chain links TRBV7-9 to TRBJ1-2, with 7 nucleotides matching TRBD1. Germline CDR1 reads SEHNR; CDR2 reads FQNEAQ (reference sequence). The CDR3 consists of 17 residues. V trimming: 5 bases; J trimming: 8 bases; junction bases outside the gene matches: 20. Written as DNA, the CDR3 is TGTGCCAGCAGCCGAAGACGCCGACAAAAGACAGGGCACGGCTACACCTTC. Residues: CASSRRRRQKTGHGYTF.

This clonotype was observed a handful of times. In DNA, the CDR3 is TGTGCCAGCAGTTTCCCCGCAGGGAACACTGAAGCTTTCTTT. Protein: CASSFPAGNTEAFF. The chain employs TRBV28 and TRBJ1-1, with D unclear. Germline V lookup: CDR1 MDHEN, CDR2 SYDVKM. V lost 3 bases, J lost 1 base, and 9 bases lay in between. CDR3 length: 14 residues. The whole variable domain, filled in from reference TRBV28 and TRBJ1-1, reads DVKVTQSSRYLVKRTGEKVFLECVQDMDHENMFWYRQDPGLGLRLIYFSYDVKMKEKGDIPEGYSVSREKKERFSLILESASTNQTSMYLCASSFPAGNTEAFFGQGTRLTVV.

This sequence joins TRBV12-3 or TRBV12-4 and TRBJ2-7; D remains unclear. Trimming removed 6 bases from V and 5 bases from J, with 8 bases in between. The CDR3 contains 11 residues. CDR3 in amino acids: CASSPQNEQYF. In DNA form, the CDR3 reads TGTGCCAGCAGCCCCCAAAACGAGCAGTACTTC.

The gene calls are TRBV20-1 and TRBJ1-6; D is possibly TRBD1 (5 bases). The germline V and J ends were trimmed by 1 base and 9 bases, with 16 bases remaining between them. There are 15 residues in the CDR3. Germline V lookup: CDR1 DFQATT, CDR2 SNEGSKA (reference sequence). The CDR3 nucleotides are TGCAGTGCTAGAGGGGATTCCGGCGGGGGTTCACCCCTCCACTTT. This translates into CSARGDSGGGSPLHF.

This clonotype came up a few times. This sequence joins TRBV20-1 and TRBJ2-1; the match to TRBD2 covers 7 bases. The junction had 9 bases not matched to a gene; V was cut back by 4 bases and J by 6 bases. In germline, CDR1 is DFQATT, CDR2 SNEGSKA (reference sequence). CDR3 length: 14 amino acids. CDR3 sequence reads: CSAKTSRSPNEQFF. The CDR3 region has the DNA TGCAGTGCTAAGACTAGCAGGAGTCCCAATGAGCAGTTCTTC.

This chain links TRBV20-1 with TRBJ2-2; 8 bases map to TRBD1. Germline CDR1 reads DFQATT; CDR2 reads SNEGSKA (reference sequence). The trim removed 0 bases at V and 2 bases at J, leaving 5 bases unmatched. There are 16 residues in the CDR3. The CDR3 is CSARDRTGTNTGELFF. Here the CDR3 DNA reads TGCAGTGCTAGAGACCGGACAGGGACCAACACCGGGGAGCTGTTTTTT.

The chain has TRBV6-5 and TRBJ2-2; 14 bases map to TRBD2. Germline CDR1 MNHEY, CDR2 SVGAGI. V dropped 0 bases and J dropped 8; count of bases not matched to a gene: 8. The CDR3 loop spans 18 amino acids. Here the CDR3 reads CASSYSTGLAGGGGELFF. The CDR3 DNA is TGTGCCAGCAGTTACTCGACTGGACTAGCGGGAGGTGGGGGGGAGCTGTTTTTT.

The chain couples TRBV27 to TRBJ2-4; D is perhaps TRBD1 or TRBD2 (6 bases each). Germline-derived CDR1 and CDR2 are MNHEY and SMNVEV (reference sequence). V lost 7 bases and J lost 9, with 22 bases in between. The CDR3 has 15 amino acids. DNA of the CDR3: TGTGCCAGCATGCCGTTGGGGTCAGGGGAGGTCATTCAGTACTTC. It codes for CASMPLGSGEVIQYF.

The chain employs TRBV21-1 and TRBJ2-7; TRBD1 is the table's D call, not checked against the DNA. TRBV21-1 is described as a pseudogene. The length of the CDR3 is 14 residues. CDR3 in amino acids: CASSPGTGSHEQYF. CDR3 nucleotide sequence: TGTGCCAGCAGTCCCGGGACAGGGTCTCACGAGCAGTACTTC.

This clonotype was seen only a few times. The genes are TRBV7-6 and TRBJ2-3, with unresolved D. V dropped 5 bases and J dropped 0 bases, with 12 bases sitting between them. The CDR3 is made up of 15 amino acids. The germline gives CDR1 SGHVS, CDR2 FNYEAQ. The chain's CDR3 is CASSKRTASTDTQYF. CDR3 sequence (DNA): TGTGCCAGCAGCAAGAGGACGGCGAGCACAGATACGCAGTATTTT.

This clonotype showed up just a few times. This chain links TRBV7-9 with TRBJ1-2; 9 bases align to TRBD1. The CDR3 runs to 15 residues. From germline, CDR1 is SEHNR and CDR2 FQNEAQ (reference sequence). V lost 6 bases to trimming and J lost 4 bases; unmatched junction nucleotides: 9. CDR3 in amino acids: CASSYWDREPYGYTF. CDR3 in DNA: TGTGCCAGCAGTTATTGGGACAGGGAACCCTATGGCTACACCTTC.

The V call is TRBV18, the J call TRBJ1-2; D is possibly TRBD1 (5 bases). The V end lost 3 bases, the J end lost 4 bases, and 12 bases lay between the germline ends. CDR3 length equals 14 residues. Germline V gene data show CDR1 as KGHSH and CDR2 as LQKENI. CDR3 coding DNA: TGTGCCAGCTCACCGGTCAGGGACCCCTATGGCTACACCTTC. Encoded protein: CASSPVRDPYGYTF.

The rearrangement joins TRBV6-1 to TRBJ2-5; D is perhaps TRBD1 (5 bases). This CDR3 is 13 amino acids long. V lost 5 bases, J lost 1 base, and 8 bases lay in between. Germline V gives CDR1 MNHNS, CDR2 SASEGT. For the CDR3, the DNA is TGTGCCAGCAGTCCGACAGTCCAAGAGACCCAGTACTTC. Protein: CASSPTVQETQYF.

This clonotype was counted between two and nine times. This chain uses TRBV28 with TRBJ2-5; D is undetermined. This CDR3 comprises 12 residues. The germline V gene encodes CDR1 MDHEN and CDR2 SYDVKM. V gave up 6 bases and J gave up 7 bases, with 12 bases separating them. CDR3 coding DNA: TGTGCCAGCAGGGACGCTGCTGGGACCCAGTACTTC. This translates into CASRDAAGTQYF.